This TCR beta chain was documented in a study of shared clonotypes between healthy human individuals. As defined, naive CD8 cells were CD45RO-negative and positively selected for CCR7, with terminally differentiated effector memory CD45RA+ cells excluded. The data were produced by immunoSEQ multiplex PCR, yet TCRdb's version contains in-frame clones alone and is incomplete. The sample holds 2 million or so clones, over 85% seen once. The count of this clone is one. CDR3 length equals 19 residues. CDR1 and CDR2 from the germline V gene are MDHEN and SYDVKM. V gave up 6 bases and J gave up 1 base; unmatched junction bases: 14.

This clonotype was sampled from a man between 18 and 29 years old in good health. Specimen: naive CD8+ T cells sorted from blood. The gene calls are TRBV28 and TRBJ2-3; 12 bases agree with TRBD2. The CDR3 sequence is CASRERLAGAIIRTDTQYF. As DNA, the CDR3 is TGTGCCAGCAGGGAACGACTAGCGGGGGCCATAATTCGCACAGATACGCAGTATTTT.